The T cell receptor (beta chain) under discussion was sequenced for a study of blood T cell repertoires in COVID-19. The authors' processing: Amplification with reference gene primers provided the estimates of nucleated cell counts. Some clones are missing from TCRdb's copy, which holds only in-frame ones; the method was immunoSEQ multiplex PCR. That table gives V, J and clone size, and the DNA gave D and trimming. The sample has about 35,000 clones; under 90% are singletons. Concerning this clone: This CDR3 is also generated by other DNA sequences in the sample.

The TCR sequence derives from a man in his forties or fifties with acute or convalescent COVID-19. The sequenced sample was peripheral blood.

The CDR3 region has the DNA TGTGCCAGCAGCCCGGGACAAGCTAACTATGGCTACACCTTC. Protein product: CASSPGQANYGYTF. The V call is TRBV5-5, the J call TRBJ1-2, with a tentative D call TRBD1 (6 bases). The CDR3 extends over 14 amino acids. Germline CDR1 and CDR2: SGHKS and YYEKEE (reference sequence). Trimming left V 4 bases short and J 0 bases short, with 10 bases between.